A selection of T cell receptor beta chains follows, all from one sample in a study of T cell responses to AZD1222 COVID-19 vaccine. Clones were read by immunoSEQ multiplex PCR, and TCRdb kept only the in-frame ones, dropping some. Of about 79,000 clones listed, 75% to 85% are singletons. The input for sequencing was peripheral blood, taken on day 0 of AZD1222 vaccination. These receptors were collected from an adult in good health. Each CDR3 is given with its conserved first and last residue. The D gene is left open where the match is weak. Expanded clones get a size class; other rows say once, few or many, or leave the size out.

J | V | length | size | D | DNA | CDR3
TRBJ1-6 | TRBV5-4 | 14 | - | - | TGTGCCAGCAGCTTAGGAGGGGTTAATTCACCCCTCCACTTT | CASSLGGVNSPLHF
TRBJ1-1 | TRBV19 | 14 | - | - | TGTGCCAGTAGTATTCCCGGCCCGAACACTGAAGCTTTCTTT | CASSIPGPNTEAFF
TRBJ1-1 | TRBV2 | 14 | - | - | TGTGCCAGCACTATGACAGCCTCGAACACTGAAGCTTTCTTT | CASTMTASNTEAFF
TRBJ2-5 | TRBV2 | 14 | - | - | TGTGCCAGCAGTGATAAGACGGTACAAGAGACCCAGTACTTC | CASSDKTVQETQYF
TRBJ2-1 | TRBV12-3/TRBV12-4 | 12 | - | - | TGTGCCAGCAGTCGGCCAAACAATGAGCAGTTCTTC | CASSRPNNEQFF
TRBJ1-1 | TRBV29-1 | 13 | - | - | TGCAGCGTTGCGCGGGCGTTGAACACTGAAGCTTTCTTT | CSVARALNTEAFF
TRBJ1-1 | TRBV27 | 15 | few | - | TGTGCCAGCAGTCCTAGGGTAGGGCTGAACACTGAAGCTTTCTTT | CASSPRVGLNTEAFF
TRBJ1-2 | TRBV5-1 | 15 | - | TRBD1 | TGCGCCAGCAGCTTGGCGGGACAGGGGAACTATGGCTACACCTTC | CASSLAGQGNYGYTF
TRBJ2-4 | TRBV20-1 | 11 | - | - | TGCAGTGCGAGAAGGGAAAACATTCAGTACTTC | CSARRENIQYF
TRBJ2-1 | TRBV7-9 | 10 | - | - | TGTGCCTCGAGGGGCTATGAGCAGTTCTTC | CASRGYEQFF
TRBJ1-6 | TRBV7-8 | 15 | - | TRBD1 | TGTGCCAGCAGCTCTACAGGGGCGGGCACTTCACCCCTCCACTTT | CASSSTGAGTSPLHF
TRBJ2-7 | TRBV28 | 14 | - | - | TGTGCCAGCACAGGGACACTCCCGCCCTACGAGCAGTACTTC | CASTGTLPPYEQYF
TRBJ2-5 | TRBV2 | 14 | - | - | TGTGCCAGCAGTGAGCTCGAGGGAGCAGAGACCCAGTACTTC | CASSELEGAETQYF
TRBJ2-7 | TRBV5-4 | 15 | - | TRBD1 | TGTGCCAGCAGCTTGCCCGGGACAGCCCCACGCGAGCAGTACTTC | CASSLPGTAPREQYF
TRBJ1-6 | TRBV5-1 | 13 | - | - | TGCGCCAGCAGCTTGAGAAGGGACTCACCCCTCCACTTT | CASSLRRDSPLHF
TRBJ2-2 | TRBV10-3 | 14 | - | TRBD2 | TGTGCCATCAGGACAGGACTAGCCGGTGGGGAGCTGTTTTTT | CAIRTGLAGGELFF
TRBJ1-3 | TRBV5-1 | 14 | - | - | TGCGCCAGCACCACAGGATTAGCTGGAAACACCATATATTTT | CASTTGLAGNTIYF
TRBJ2-2 | TRBV10-3 | 14 | - | TRBD1 | TGTGCCATCAAAGGGACAGCGAACACCGGGGAGCTGTTTTTT | CAIKGTANTGELFF
TRBJ2-1 | TRBV25-1 | 15 | - | - | TGTGCCAGCAGCCCGCCAGGGGGGAATTACAATGAGCAGTTCTTC | CASSPPGGNYNEQFF
TRBJ2-7 | TRBV7-9 | 16 | - | - | TGTGCCAGCAGCTTAGCGAATCTGACAGAGTTCTACGAGCAGTACTTC | CASSLANLTEFYEQYF
TRBJ2-1 | TRBV29-1 | 13 | - | - | TGCAGCGTTGAGCCAAGATCCTACAATGAGCAGTTCTTC | CSVEPRSYNEQFF
TRBJ1-4 | TRBV4-1 | 17 | - | TRBD1 | TGCGCCAGCAGCCAAGTGACAGGGCTTACAACTAATGAAAAACTGTTTTTT | CASSQVTGLTTNEKLFF
TRBJ2-7 | TRBV9 | 14 | - | - | TGTGCCAGCAGCGTATCGCTCAACGCCTACGAGCAGTACTTC | CASSVSLNAYEQYF
TRBJ2-2 | TRBV6-5 | 12 | - | - | TGTGCCAGCAGGGACTCCCACGGGGAGCTGTTTTTT | CASRDSHGELFF
TRBJ2-5 | TRBV4-1 | 16 | - | - | TGCGCCAGCAGCCAATCGGGCTCCGCAGGAGCAGAGACCCAGTACTTC | CASSQSGSAGAETQYF
TRBJ2-1 | TRBV4-1 | 12 | - | - | TGCGCCAGCAGCCAAGATGAGACGCAGCAGTTCTTC | CASSQDETQQFF
TRBJ1-6 | TRBV28 | 13 | few | - | TGTGCCAGCAGTGAACGGACAGCAAGGCCCCTCCACTTT | CASSERTARPLHF
TRBJ2-3 | TRBV7-2 | 15 | - | - | TGTGCCAGCAGCTTAGAACGAGCTAGCACAGATACGCAGTATTTT | CASSLERASTDTQYF
TRBJ1-5 | TRBV6-5 | 13 | - | - | TGTGCCAGCAAAGGGACGGACGATCAGCCCCAGCATTTT | CASKGTDDQPQHF
TRBJ2-1 | TRBV18 | 15 | once | - | TGTGCCAGCTCACCACAGGGGGAGACCTACAATGAGCAGTTCTTC | CASSPQGETYNEQFF
TRBJ2-1 | TRBV5-5 | 15 | - | TRBD2 | TGTGCCAGCAGCTTGGTTAGCGGGGGGGCCTATGAGCAGTTCTTC | CASSLVSGGAYEQFF
TRBJ2-7 | TRBV11-2 | 13 | - | - | TGTGCCAGCAGCAATACAGGCGGGAACGAGCAGTACTTC | CASSNTGGNEQYF
TRBJ2-2 | TRBV7-9 | 16 | - | TRBD2 | TGTGCCAGCAGGGACCTAGCGGGAGCTGGCACCGGGGAGCTGTTTTTT | CASRDLAGAGTGELFF
TRBJ2-1 | TRBV18 | 16 | - | - | TGTGCCAGCTCACCAAGTTCGGGGAAGATATACAATGAGCAGTTCTTC | CASSPSSGKIYNEQFF
TRBJ2-6 | TRBV28 | 16 | - | - | TGTGCCAGCAGTCCCCGTCGGGGCTCTGGGGCCAACGTCCTGACTTTC | CASSPRRGSGANVLTF
TRBJ1-4 | TRBV28 | 17 | - | TRBD1 | TGTGCCAGCAGTTCTCCGGGACAGGGTTACGGTGGTGAAAAACTGTTTTTT | CASSSPGQGYGGEKLFF
TRBJ1-6 | TRBV19 | 16 | - | - | TGTGCCAGTAGTAGCCAGGGAGTCGCGCGGAATTCACCCCTCCACTTT | CASSSQGVARNSPLHF
TRBJ2-4 | TRBV10-3 | 15 | - | TRBD1 | TGTGCCATCAGTGGCCCCGGGACAGCTCAAAACATTCAGTACTTC | CAISGPGTAQNIQYF
TRBJ2-1 | TRBV3-1/TRBV3-2 | 16 | - | TRBD2 | TGTGCCAGCAGCGTAGGACTAGCGGGGGGAGGCAATGAGCAGTTCTTC | CASSVGLAGGGNEQFF
TRBJ2-5 | TRBV5-1 | 14 | - | - | TGCGCCAGCAGCTTGTTGCGGGGACAAGAGACCCAGTACTTC | CASSLLRGQETQYF
TRBJ1-3 | TRBV11-2 | 16 | - | TRBD1 | TGTGCCAGCTTCGCCGGGACAGGGGGCTCTGGAAACACCATATATTTT | CASFAGTGGSGNTIYF
TRBJ2-1 | TRBV5-5 | 13 | - | - | TGTGCCAGCAGCGTGGAGACCTACAATGAGCAGTTCTTC | CASSVETYNEQFF
TRBJ1-5 | TRBV19 | 12 | - | - | TGTGCCAGTACCAGGGCTGTGGAGCCCCAGCATTTT | CASTRAVEPQHF
TRBJ2-1 | TRBV18 | 15 | few | TRBD2 | TGTGCCAGCTCACCATCGCAGCGGGATAACAATGAGCAGTTCTTC | CASSPSQRDNNEQFF
TRBJ2-5 | TRBV18 | 16 | - | TRBD2 | TGTGCCAGCTCACCAACCCTAGCGGATAACCAAGAGACCCAGTACTTC | CASSPTLADNQETQYF
TRBJ2-2 | TRBV30 | 15 | once | TRBD2 | TGTGCCTGGAGTGCTAGACTAGCGGGGATCGGGGAGCTGTTTTTT | CAWSARLAGIGELFF
TRBJ1-1 | TRBV28 | 15 | few | TRBD1 | TGTGCCAGCAGTTGGGCCGGGACAGGGAATTCGGAAGCTTTCTTT | CASSWAGTGNSEAFF
TRBJ2-2 | TRBV28 | 14 | - | - | TGTGCCAGCACCATGGGACCTCACACCGGGGAGCTGTTTTTT | CASTMGPHTGELFF